These 2 T cell receptor beta chains came from one sample sequenced in a study of OX40 agonist ivuxolimab in advanced cancers. Clones were read by immunoSEQ multiplex PCR, and TCRdb kept only the in-frame ones, dropping some. The table records over 80,000 clones, approximately 91% of them present only once. The material sequenced was CD4+ or CD8+ T cells sorted from blood, taken in a trial of the OX40 agonist ivuxolimab. Receptors originate from an adult with an advanced solid tumor such as melanoma, head and neck, liver or kidney cancer.

The genes are TRBV18 and TRBJ2-7; D ambiguous. V was pared by 3 bases and J by 1 base, with 19 bases between. CDR1 is KGHSH, CDR2 LQKENI, per germline. The CDR3 is made up of 17 amino acids. In DNA form, the CDR3 reads TGTGCCAGCTCACCCCTTTCTACGGGCCACCAATCCTACGAGCAGTACTTC. It translates to CASSPLSTGHQSYEQYF.

This chain uses TRBV7-9 with TRBJ2-1; 11 bases are shared with TRBD2. The CDR3 is 18 residues long. V lost 3 bases to trimming and J lost 4 bases; unmatched junction nucleotides: 11. CDR1 SEHNR and CDR2 FQNEAQ come from the germline V gene (reference sequence). The CDR3 protein is CASSLRPGLAVIYNEQFF. The CDR3 DNA is TGTGCCAGCAGCTTGAGGCCGGGACTAGCGGTCATTTACAATGAGCAGTTCTTC.